This T cell receptor (beta chain) was recovered during a study of T-cell reconstitution after alpha-beta-depleted transplantation in children. Using unique molecular identifiers, the investigators prepared the TCRbeta library. TCRdb recomputed calls from the PCR reads with MiXCR, one row per CDR3 protein. The sample lists around 600,000 distinct CDR3 sequences, under 25% occurring once. CDR1 and CDR2 from the germline V gene are SGHTA and FQGTGA. There are 15 residues in the CDR3. J was trimmed by 10 bases and V by 3 bases; bases with no gene match: 11. The gene calls are TRBV7-3 and TRBJ2-1, with 8 bases identical to TRBD2. Sequenced here: PBMCs, mostly from graft donor cells, sampled 360 days after TCRalphabeta/CD19-depleted stem cell transplant. This receptor was taken from a boy younger than two who had a stem cell transplant for acute myeloid leukemia, so the T cells may come from the graft donor. The CDR3 region has the DNA TGTGCCAGCAGCTTTGAGGGGTCCTCGGGGGGGGAGCAGTTCTTC. It codes for CASSFEGSSGGEQFF.